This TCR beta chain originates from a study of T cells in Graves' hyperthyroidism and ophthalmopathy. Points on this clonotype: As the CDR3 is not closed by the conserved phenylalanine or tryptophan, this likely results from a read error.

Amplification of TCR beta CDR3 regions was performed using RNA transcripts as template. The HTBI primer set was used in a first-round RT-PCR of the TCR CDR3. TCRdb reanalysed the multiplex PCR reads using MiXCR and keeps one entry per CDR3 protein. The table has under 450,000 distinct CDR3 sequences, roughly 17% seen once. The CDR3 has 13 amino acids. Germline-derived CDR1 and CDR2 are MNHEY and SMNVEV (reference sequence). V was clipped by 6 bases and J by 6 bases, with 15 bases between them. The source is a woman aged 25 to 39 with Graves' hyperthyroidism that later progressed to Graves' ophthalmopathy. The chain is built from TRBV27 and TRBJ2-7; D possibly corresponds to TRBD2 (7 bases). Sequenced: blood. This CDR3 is CASSKGGLFEQYL. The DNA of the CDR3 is TGTGCCAGCAGCAAGGGGGGGCTCTTCGAGCAGTACCTC.